One sample yielded the 18 T cell receptor beta chains listed below, sequenced in a study of blood T cell repertoires in COVID-19. The repertoire was sequenced with immunoSEQ multiplex PCR; TCRdb's copy has only in-frame clones and lacks some. The top ten clones hold about 6.5% of a sample with 23,000 or so clones, about 86% of them seen once. Sequenced material: peripheral blood. The receptor set was obtained from a man in his 70s with acute or convalescent COVID-19.

The gene calls are TRBV15 and TRBJ1-1; no definite D call. The CDR3 is 13 amino acids. CDR1 LNHNV and CDR2 YYDKDF come from the germline V gene (reference sequence). Between the trimmed V and J ends, which lost 3 bases and 6 bases, there was a span of 11 bases. The CDR3 DNA reads TGTGCCACCAGCAGTGGGGATAGCGCTGAAGCTTTCTTT. It codes for CATSSGDSAEAFF. The full variable domain, its missing parts supplied by reference TRBV15 and TRBJ1-1, is DAMVIQNPRYQVTQFGKPVTLSCSQTLNHNVMYWYQQKSSQAPKLLFHYYDKDFNNEADTPDNFQSRRPNTSFCFLDIRSPGLGDTAMYLCATSSGDSAEAFFGQGTRLTVV.

This clone was detected a few times. V and J are TRBV14 and TRBJ2-1; TRBD1 matches at 10 bases. The germline CDR1 and CDR2 sequences are SGHDN and FVKESK. This CDR3 comprises 16 residues. V lost 5 bases and J lost 6; bases outside the gene matches: 10. CDR3: CASSTPGTGARNEQFF. Here the CDR3 DNA reads TGTGCCAGCAGCACCCCCGGGACAGGGGCCCGCAATGAGCAGTTCTTC.

The chain recombines TRBV3-1 (or the pseudogene TRBV3-2) with TRBJ1-6; 8 bases are a match to TRBD1. With 3 bases clipped from V and 13 bases from J, the junction kept 8 bases outside the gene matches. CDR1 and CDR2 (germline): LGHDT, YNNKEL (reference sequence). The CDR3 totals 14 residues. The CDR3 DNA follows: TGTGCCAGCAGCCAGCTTGACAGGGGCATCCCCCTCCACTTT. Encoded protein: CASSQLDRGIPLHF.

The chain employs TRBV4-2 and TRBJ2-7; a weak D match, TRBD2 (5 bases). Germline V gives CDR1 LGHNA, CDR2 YNFKEQ. The CDR3 is 13 amino acids. V was pared by 1 base and J by 5 bases, with 9 bases between. CDR3 in amino acids: CASSQGRVDEQYF. In DNA form, the CDR3 reads TGTGCCAGCAGCCAAGGGCGGGTCGACGAGCAGTACTTC.

The gene calls are TRBV2 and TRBJ1-1, with D maybe TRBD1 (5 bases). CDR1 and CDR2 from the germline V gene are SNHLY and FYNNEI. The V gene lost 10 bases and the J gene lost 4 bases, with 16 bases spanning the gap. The CDR3 has 13 residues. CDR3 DNA: TGTGCCACAGAACAAACAGGTAGCACTGAAGCTTTCTTT. Translated: CATEQTGSTEAFF.

This chain connects TRBV7-9 to TRBJ2-2; 7 bases fit TRBD1. The CDR3 consists of 15 residues. CDR1 is SEHNR, CDR2 FQNEAQ, per germline (reference sequence). V was pared by 2 bases and J by 4 bases, with 4 bases of the junction left unmatched. CDR3 sequence: CASSLTAGGTGELFF. The CDR3 DNA sequence: TGTGCCAGCAGCTTAACTGCAGGGGGCACCGGGGAGCTGTTTTTT. Combining the CDR3 with reference TRBV7-9 and TRBJ2-2 gives the whole variable domain DTGVSQNPRHKITKRGQNVTFRCDPISEHNRLYWYRQTLGQGPEFLTYFQNEAQLEKSRLLSDRFSAERPKGSFSTLEIQRTEQGDSAMYLCASSLTAGGTGELFFGEGSRLTVL.

This chain links TRBV24-1 with TRBJ1-2; TRBD1 agrees at 7 bases. This CDR3 region has 12 residues. V dropped 11 bases and J dropped 7; count of bases not matched to a gene: 9. CDR1 and CDR2 (germline): KGHDR, SFDVKD. CDR3: CAIQGGAAGYTF. CDR3 DNA sequence: TGTGCCATCCAAGGGGGCGCGGCTGGCTACACCTTC.

CDR3 sequence: CASRAGDQPQHF. CDR3 coding DNA: TGTGCCAGCAGAGCGGGGGACCAGCCCCAGCATTTT. J is TRBJ1-5 and V is TRBV12-3 or TRBV12-4, with D possibly being TRBD1 (5 bases). Trimming pared 6 bases from V and 7 bases from J, leaving 10 bases between. The CDR3 sequence is 12 residues long.

The chain uses TRBV11-1 and TRBJ1-1; no firm D call. Germline V CDR1 and CDR2: SGHAT, FQDESV (reference sequence). The CDR3 has 12 residues. V was shortened by 3 bases and J by 1 base, with 3 bases between the two germline ends. The CDR3 protein is CASSFGNTEAFF. The DNA for the CDR3 is TGTGCCAGCAGCTTCGGGAACACTGAAGCTTTCTTT.

The gene calls are TRBV5-1 and TRBJ2-1; 7 bases align to TRBD1. The V segment lost 0 bases and the J segment 0 bases; nucleotides outside the gene matches: 3. This CDR3 has 16 residues. The germline V gene encodes CDR1 SGHRS and CDR2 YFSETQ. This chain's CDR3 is CASSLEGAASYNEQFF. CDR3 DNA sequence: TGCGCCAGCAGCTTGGAGGGGGCGGCCTCCTACAATGAGCAGTTCTTC.

The chain recombines TRBV30 with TRBJ1-5; D is unclear. The CDR3 covers 14 residues. Per the germline V gene, CDR1 is GTSNPN and CDR2 is SVGIG (reference sequence). Trimming left V 0 bases short and J 4 bases short, with 10 bases between. For the CDR3, the DNA is TGTGCCTGGAGTGTATGGGGAGCGAATCAGCCCCAGCATTTT. Translated: CAWSVWGANQPQHF.

The rearrangement uses TRBV18 and TRBJ2-3; 12 nucleotides align to TRBD2. Trimming took 6 bases from V and 5 from J; bases not matched to a gene: 9. This CDR3 contains 16 residues. From germline, CDR1 is KGHSH and CDR2 LQKENI. In DNA form, the CDR3 reads TGTGCCAGCTCCCCGACTAGCGGGAGAGCTCGAGATACGCAGTATTTT. Encoded protein: CASSPTSGRARDTQYF.

This sequence joins TRBV15 and TRBJ1-6; D uncertain. V was clipped by 8 bases and J by 7 bases, with 18 bases between them. In germline, CDR1 is LNHNV, CDR2 YYDKDF (reference sequence). The CDR3 covers 15 residues. CDR3 coding DNA: TGTGCCACCGTTACCTCGAGGCAAATAAATTCACCCCTCCACTTT. Its protein product is CATVTSRQINSPLHF.

This clone is labeled medium-sized (0.01 to 0.1%). CDR3 coding DNA: TGCGCCAGCAGCCAAGTCGGAGGGGCCCGAGATGGCTACACCTTC. Protein product: CASSQVGGARDGYTF. The chain has TRBV4-1 and TRBJ1-2, with D possibly matching TRBD1 (5 bases). The CDR3 extends over 15 amino acids. Per germline, CDR1 MGHRA and CDR2 YSYEKL. V was clipped by 1 base and J by 6 bases, with 15 bases between them.

This chain links TRBV10-3 with TRBJ1-3; 7 bases fit TRBD1. Germline V gene lookup returns CDR1 ENHRY and CDR2 SYGVKD. This CDR3 has 12 amino acids. Trimming at V came to 10 bases and at J to 2 bases, leaving 2 bases not matched to a gene. CDR3 nucleotides: TGTGCCAGTACAGGGGCTGGAAACACCATATATTTT. The encoded protein is CASTGAGNTIYF.

This chain links TRBV29-1 with TRBJ2-1; 10 nucleotides align to TRBD2. Germline lookup yields CDR1 SQVTM and CDR2 ANQGSEA. The CDR3 is 14 amino acids. The V and J ends lost 3 bases and 4 bases, in that order; junction bases with no gene match: 3. The CDR3 bases are TGCAGCGTTGACACTAGCGGGGTTTACAATGAGCAGTTCTTC. This sequence encodes CSVDTSGVYNEQFF.

This clone came up a few times. V is TRBV10-1 and J is TRBJ2-1; TRBD1 matches 9 bases. This CDR3 is 16 amino acids long. With V trimmed by 0 bases and J by 7 bases, 7 bases remained unmatched. CDR1 and CDR2 (germline): WNHNN, SYGVQD (reference sequence). The CDR3 DNA reads TGCGCCAGCAGTGAGTCGACAGGGGGACGTGGTAATGAGCAGTTCTTC. Protein sequence: CASSESTGGRGNEQFF.

The chain is built from TRBV7-8 and TRBJ1-1; D perhaps matches TRBD1 (5 bases). Germline CDR1 and CDR2: SGHVS and FQNEAQ. V was shortened by 1 base and J by 4 bases, with 16 bases between the two germline ends. The CDR3 runs 16 residues. The CDR3, as DNA: TGTGCCAGCAGCTTAGGTCCAATTGTGGGACTCACTGAAGCTTTCTTT. Translated: CASSLGPIVGLTEAFF.